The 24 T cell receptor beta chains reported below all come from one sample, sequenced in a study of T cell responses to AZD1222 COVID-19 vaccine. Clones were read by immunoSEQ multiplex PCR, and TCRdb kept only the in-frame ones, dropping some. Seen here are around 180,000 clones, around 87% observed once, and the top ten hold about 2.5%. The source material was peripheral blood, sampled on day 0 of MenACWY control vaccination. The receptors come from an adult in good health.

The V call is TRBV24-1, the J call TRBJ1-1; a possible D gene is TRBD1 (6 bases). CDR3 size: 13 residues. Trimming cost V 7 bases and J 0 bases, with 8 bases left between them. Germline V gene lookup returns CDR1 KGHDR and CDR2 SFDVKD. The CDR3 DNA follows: TGTGCCACCAGGGACAGCCTGAACACTGAAGCTTTCTTT. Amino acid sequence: CATRDSLNTEAFF.

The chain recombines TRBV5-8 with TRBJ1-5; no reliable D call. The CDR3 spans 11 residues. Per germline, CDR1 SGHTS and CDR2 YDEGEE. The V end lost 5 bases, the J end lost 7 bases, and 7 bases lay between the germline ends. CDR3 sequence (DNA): TGTGCCAGCAGTCCAGAACAGCCCCAGCATTTT. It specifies CASSPEQPQHF.

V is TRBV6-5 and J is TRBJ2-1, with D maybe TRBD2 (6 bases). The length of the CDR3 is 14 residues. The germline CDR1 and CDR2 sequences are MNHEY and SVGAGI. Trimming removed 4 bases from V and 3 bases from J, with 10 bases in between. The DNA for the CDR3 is TGTGCCAGCAGTTCCGGGACTTACTACAATGAGCAGTTCTTC. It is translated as CASSSGTYYNEQFF.

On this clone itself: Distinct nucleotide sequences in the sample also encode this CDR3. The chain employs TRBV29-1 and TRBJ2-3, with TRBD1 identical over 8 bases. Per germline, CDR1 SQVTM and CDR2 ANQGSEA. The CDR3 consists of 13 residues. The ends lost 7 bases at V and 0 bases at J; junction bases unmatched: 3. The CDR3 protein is CSARTGSTDTQYF. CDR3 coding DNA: TGCAGCGCAAGGACAGGGAGCACAGATACGCAGTATTTT.

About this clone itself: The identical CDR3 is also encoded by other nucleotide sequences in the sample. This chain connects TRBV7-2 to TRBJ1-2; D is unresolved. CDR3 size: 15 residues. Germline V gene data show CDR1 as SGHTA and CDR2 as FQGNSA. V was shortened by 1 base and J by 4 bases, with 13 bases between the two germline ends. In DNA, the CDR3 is TGTGCCAGCAGCTTAGGACCTGACTCCTCCTATGGCTACACCTTC. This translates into CASSLGPDSSYGYTF.

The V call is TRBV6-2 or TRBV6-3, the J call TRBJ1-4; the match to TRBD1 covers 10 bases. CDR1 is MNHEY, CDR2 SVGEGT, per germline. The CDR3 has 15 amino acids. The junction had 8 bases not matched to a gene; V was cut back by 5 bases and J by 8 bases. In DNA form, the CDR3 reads TGTGCCAGCAGTAAGACGACAGGGGGCGCGGAAAAACTGTTTTTT. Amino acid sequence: CASSKTTGGAEKLFF.

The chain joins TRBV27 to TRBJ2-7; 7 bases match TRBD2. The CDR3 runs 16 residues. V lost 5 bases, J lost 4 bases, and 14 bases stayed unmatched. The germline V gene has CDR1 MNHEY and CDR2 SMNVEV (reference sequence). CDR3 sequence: CASSPLGTTEVYEQYF. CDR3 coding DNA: TGTGCCAGCAGTCCGCTGGGGACTACTGAAGTGTACGAGCAGTACTTC.

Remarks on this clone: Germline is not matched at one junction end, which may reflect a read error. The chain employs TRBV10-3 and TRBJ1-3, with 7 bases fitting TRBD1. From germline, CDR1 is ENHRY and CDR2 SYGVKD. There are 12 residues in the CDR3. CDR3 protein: CAISRDSSNRSF. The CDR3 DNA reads TGTGCCATCAGCCGGGACAGCTCGAACCGATCGTTT.

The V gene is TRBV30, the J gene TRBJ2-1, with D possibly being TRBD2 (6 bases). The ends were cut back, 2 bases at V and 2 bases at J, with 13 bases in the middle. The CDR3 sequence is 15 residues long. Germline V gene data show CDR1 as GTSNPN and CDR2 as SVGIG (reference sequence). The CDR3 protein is CAWSRDSAAYNEQFF. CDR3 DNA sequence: TGTGCCTGGAGTCGGGACTCAGCCGCCTACAATGAGCAGTTCTTC. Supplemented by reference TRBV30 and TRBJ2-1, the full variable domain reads SQTIHQWPATLVQPVGSPLSLECTVEGTSNPNLYWYRQAAGRGLQLLFYSVGIGQISSEVPQNLSASRPQDRQFILSSKKLLLSDSGFYLCAWSRDSAAYNEQFFGPGTRLTVL.

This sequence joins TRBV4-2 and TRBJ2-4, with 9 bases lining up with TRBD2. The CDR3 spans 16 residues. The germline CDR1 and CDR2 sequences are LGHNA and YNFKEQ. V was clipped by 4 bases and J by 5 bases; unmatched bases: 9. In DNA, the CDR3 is TGTGCCAGCAGCCTACCCCCAGCGGGGGGCGAAAACATTCAGTACTTC. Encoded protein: CASSLPPAGGENIQYF.

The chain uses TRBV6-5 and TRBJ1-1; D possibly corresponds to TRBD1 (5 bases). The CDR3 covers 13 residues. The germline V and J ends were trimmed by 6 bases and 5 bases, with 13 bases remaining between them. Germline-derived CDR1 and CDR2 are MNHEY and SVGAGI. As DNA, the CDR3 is TGTGCCAGCAGCGACCAGCGGGGGACTGAAGCTTTCTTT. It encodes CASSDQRGTEAFF.

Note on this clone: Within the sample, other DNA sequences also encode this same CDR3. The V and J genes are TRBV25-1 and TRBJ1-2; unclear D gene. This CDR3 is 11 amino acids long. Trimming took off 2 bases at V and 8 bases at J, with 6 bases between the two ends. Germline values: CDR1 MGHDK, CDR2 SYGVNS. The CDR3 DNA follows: TGTGCCAGCAGTGAAACGGGGGGCTACACCTTC. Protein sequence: CASSETGGYTF.

The CDR3 reads CASSQDRQLSYEQYF. The CDR3 DNA sequence: TGTGCCAGCAGCCAAGACCGACAGCTCTCCTACGAGCAGTACTTC. V usage is TRBV14 and J usage is TRBJ2-7, with D maybe TRBD1 (5 bases). CDR3 size: 15 residues. V dropped 0 bases and J dropped 0 bases, with 9 bases sitting between them. Germline lookup yields CDR1 SGHDN and CDR2 FVKESK.

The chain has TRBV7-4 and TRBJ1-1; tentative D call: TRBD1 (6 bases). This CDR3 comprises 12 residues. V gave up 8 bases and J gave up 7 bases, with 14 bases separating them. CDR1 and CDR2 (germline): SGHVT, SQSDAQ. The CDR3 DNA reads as TGTGCCAGCTTCGGGGGGCAAGATGAAGCTTTCTTT. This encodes CASFGGQDEAFF.

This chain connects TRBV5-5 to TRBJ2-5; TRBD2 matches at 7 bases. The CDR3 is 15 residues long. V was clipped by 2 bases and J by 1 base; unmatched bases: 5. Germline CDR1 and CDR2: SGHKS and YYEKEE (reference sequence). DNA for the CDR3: TGTGCCAGCAGCTTCGGGAGGATGGGCCAAGAGACCCAGTACTTC. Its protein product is CASSFGRMGQETQYF.

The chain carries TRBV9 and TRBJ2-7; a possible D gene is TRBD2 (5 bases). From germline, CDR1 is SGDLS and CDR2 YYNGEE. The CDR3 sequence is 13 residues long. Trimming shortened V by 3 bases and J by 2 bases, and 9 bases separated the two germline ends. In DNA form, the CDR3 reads TGTGCCAGCAGCGCAGGAGCGGCCTACGAGCAGTACTTC. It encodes CASSAGAAYEQYF.

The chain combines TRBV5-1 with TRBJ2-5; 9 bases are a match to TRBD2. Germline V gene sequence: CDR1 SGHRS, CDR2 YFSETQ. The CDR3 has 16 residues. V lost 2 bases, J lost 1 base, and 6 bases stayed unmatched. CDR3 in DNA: TGCGCCAGCAGCTTCATAGCGGGGGCCTCCCAAGAGACCCAGTACTTC. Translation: CASSFIAGASQETQYF. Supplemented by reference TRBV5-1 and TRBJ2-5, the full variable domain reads KAGVTQTPRYLIKTRGQQVTLSCSPISGHRSVSWYQQTPGQGLQFLFEYFSETQRNKGNFPGRFSGRQFSNSRSEMNVSTLELGDSALYLCASSFIAGASQETQYFGPGTRLLVL.

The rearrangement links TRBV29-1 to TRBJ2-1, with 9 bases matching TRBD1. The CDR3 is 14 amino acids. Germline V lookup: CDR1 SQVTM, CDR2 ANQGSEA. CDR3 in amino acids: CSCWDRESSNEQFF. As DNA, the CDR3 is TGCAGTTGTTGGGACAGGGAGAGTAGCAATGAGCAGTTCTTC.

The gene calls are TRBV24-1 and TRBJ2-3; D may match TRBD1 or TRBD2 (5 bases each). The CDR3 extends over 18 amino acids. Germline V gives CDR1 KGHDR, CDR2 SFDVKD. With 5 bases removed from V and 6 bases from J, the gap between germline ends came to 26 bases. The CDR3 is CATSGPRHRGPSSDTQYF. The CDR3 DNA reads TGTGCCACCAGTGGCCCCAGGCACCGGGGACCATCCTCTGATACGCAGTATTTT.

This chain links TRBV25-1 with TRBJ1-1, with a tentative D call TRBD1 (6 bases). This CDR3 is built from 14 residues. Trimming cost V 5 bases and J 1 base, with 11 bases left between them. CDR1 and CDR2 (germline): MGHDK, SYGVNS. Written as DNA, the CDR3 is TGTGCCAGCAGTCAAAGAGGGGGGAACACTGAAGCTTTCTTT. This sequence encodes CASSQRGGNTEAFF.

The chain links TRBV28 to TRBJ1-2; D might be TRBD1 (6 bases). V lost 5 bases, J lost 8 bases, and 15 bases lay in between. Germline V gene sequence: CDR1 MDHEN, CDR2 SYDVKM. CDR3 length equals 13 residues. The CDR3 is CASSPLHRDGYTF. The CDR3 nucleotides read TGTGCCAGCAGTCCACTGCACAGGGACGGCTACACCTTC.

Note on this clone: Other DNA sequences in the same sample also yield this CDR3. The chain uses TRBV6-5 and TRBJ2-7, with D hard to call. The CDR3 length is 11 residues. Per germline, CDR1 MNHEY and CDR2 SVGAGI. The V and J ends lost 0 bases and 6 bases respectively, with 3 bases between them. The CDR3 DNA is TGTGCCAGCAGTTACTCAGGCGAGCAGTACTTC. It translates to CASSYSGEQYF.

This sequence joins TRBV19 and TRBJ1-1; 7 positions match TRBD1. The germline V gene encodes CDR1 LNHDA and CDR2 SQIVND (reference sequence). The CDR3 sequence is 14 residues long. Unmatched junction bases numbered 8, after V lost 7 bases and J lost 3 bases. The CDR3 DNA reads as TGTGCCAGTAACACACAGGGGTGGTACACTGAAGCTTTCTTT. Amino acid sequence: CASNTQGWYTEAFF.

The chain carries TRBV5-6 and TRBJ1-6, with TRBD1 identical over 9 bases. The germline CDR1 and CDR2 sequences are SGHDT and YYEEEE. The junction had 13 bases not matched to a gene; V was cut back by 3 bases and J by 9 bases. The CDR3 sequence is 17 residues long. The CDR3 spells CASSSPGGTGYVSPLHF. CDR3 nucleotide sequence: TGTGCCAGCAGCTCGCCCGGCGGGACAGGGTATGTTTCACCCCTCCACTTT.